These T cell receptor beta chains were read from a single sample in a study of T cells after yellow fever vaccination. TCRdb passed the 5' RACE reads through MiXCR, listing each CDR3 protein once. The data contain 200,000 to 300,000 distinct CDR3 sequences, approximately 3.6% of them seen just once; the ten biggest clones take up under 20%. The material was PBMCs, obtained 15 days after the yellow fever booster vaccination. These receptors originate from a man between 18 and 35 years old who received the YFV17D yellow fever vaccine. The CDR3 runs from the conserved cysteine through the conserved F or W. A D gene is named only where the DNA matches it firmly. Rows give clone size only sometimes, using once, few, many, or a class for an expanded clone.

many	TRBJ1-2	.	TRBV7-9	CASSSPGQSYGYTF	TGTGCCAGCAGCTCCCCTGGACAGTCCTATGGCTACACCTTC
many	TRBJ2-3	.	TRBV20-1	CSAHIPGEGTDTQYF	TGCAGTGCCCATATCCCGGGGGAGGGCACAGATACGCAGTATTTT
many	TRBJ1-5	TRBD1	TRBV12-3/TRBV12-4	CASSLALRGQGLRNQPQHF	TGTGCCAGCAGTTTAGCGCTGCGGGGACAGGGACTGAGGAATCAGCCCCAGCATTTT
many	TRBJ2-7	TRBD1	TRBV6-2/TRBV6-3	CASSFPGQGMGSYEQYF	TGTGCCAGCAGTTTCCCGGGACAGGGGATGGGCTCCTACGAGCAGTACTTC
many	TRBJ1-1	TRBD1	TRBV5-1	CASSLRGGRTEAFF	TGCGCCAGCAGCTTGCGAGGGGGCCGCACTGAAGCTTTCTTT
many	TRBJ1-2	.	TRBV5-1	CASSSEGTNYGYTF	TGCGCCAGCAGCTCTGAAGGGACTAACTATGGCTACACCTTC
few	TRBJ2-1	.	TRBV18	CASSGRGRDEQFF	TGTGCCAGCTCAGGCAGGGGACGGGATGAGCAGTTCTTC
many	TRBJ1-5	.	TRBV5-1	CASSFDGGWGQPQHF	TGCGCCAGCAGCTTCGACGGGGGGTGGGGTCAGCCCCAGCATTTT
many	TRBJ2-3	.	TRBV20-1	CSARLSLTDTQYF	TGCAGTGCTAGACTAAGCCTCACAGATACGCAGTATTTT
many	TRBJ2-5	.	TRBV5-1	CASSPGSLGAETQYF	TGCGCCAGCAGCCCCGGCTCCCTCGGCGCAGAGACCCAGTACTTC
many	TRBJ1-6	.	TRBV7-3	CASSLGVYSPLHF	TGTGCCAGCAGCTTAGGCGTCTATTCACCCCTCCACTTT
many	TRBJ1-5	.	TRBV5-1	CASSPDYSNQPQHF	TGCGCCAGCAGCCCAGACTATAGCAATCAGCCCCAGCATTTT
many	TRBJ1-1	TRBD1	TRBV5-1	CASSPQGAEAFF	TGCGCCAGCAGCCCACAGGGGGCTGAAGCTTTCTTT
many	TRBJ1-1	TRBD1	TRBV4-3	CASSQEPTGGYTEAFF	TGCGCCAGCAGCCAAGAACCGACAGGGGGCTACACTGAAGCTTTCTTT
few	TRBJ2-4	TRBD1	TRBV2	CASGGQGGTKNIQYF	TGTGCCAGCGGGGGACAGGGGGGAACCAAAAACATTCAGTACTTC
many	TRBJ1-2	.	TRBV20-1	CSARDLGTNYGYTF	TGCAGTGCTAGAGATCTGGGTACAAACTATGGCTACACCTTC
many	TRBJ2-1	TRBD2	TRBV5-1	CASSLAGTSGNEQFF	TGCGCCAGCAGCTTGGCCGGGACTAGCGGCAATGAGCAGTTCTTC
.	TRBJ2-3	TRBD2	TRBV10-3	CAITPTSGRRDTQYF	TGTGCCATCACCCCGACTAGCGGAAGAAGAGATACGCAGTATTTT
many	TRBJ1-1	.	TRBV5-6	CASSQLQGEAFF	TGTGCCAGCAGCCAATTGCAGGGTGAAGCTTTCTTT
.	TRBJ2-1	TRBD2	TRBV3-1	CASSRDLAGGDEQFF	TGTGCCAGCAGCCGCGACTTAGCGGGGGGCGATGAGCAGTTCTTC
.	TRBJ1-6	.	TRBV7-9	CASSPVLNLGNSPLHF	TGTGCCAGCAGCCCGGTCTTAAACCTCGGTAATTCACCCCTCCACTTT
many	TRBJ2-4	TRBD1	TRBV23-1	CASSHVPTGGGIQYF	TGCGCCAGCAGTCACGTCCCTACAGGGGGAGGAATTCAGTACTTC
.	TRBJ1-6	.	TRBV7-8	CASSSAPNSPLHF	TGTGCCAGCAGCTCCGCCCCTAATTCACCCCTCCACTTT
many	TRBJ2-1	.	TRBV18	CASSPLPGQPSYEQFF	TGTGCCAGCTCACCGTTGCCTGGGCAACCTAGCTATGAGCAGTTCTTC
many	TRBJ1-2	TRBD1	TRBV27	CASSSQGARLGGYTF	TGTGCCAGCAGTAGCCAGGGGGCGCGGTTGGGGGGCTACACCTTC
few	TRBJ2-3	TRBD2	TRBV5-4	CASSSGGPDTQYF	TGTGCCAGCAGCTCGGGGGGGCCAGATACGCAGTATTTT
many	TRBJ2-4	.	TRBV7-9	CASSDSNFLAKNIQYF	TGTGCCAGCAGCGACTCCAATTTTCTAGCCAAAAACATTCAGTACTTC
many	TRBJ2-5	.	TRBV6-1	CASRATGKETQYF	TGTGCCAGCAGGGCCACAGGAAAAGAGACCCAGTACTTC
many	TRBJ2-1	TRBD2	TRBV20-1	CSAPTPSGGFGEQFF	TGCAGTGCCCCCACCCCTAGCGGGGGGTTCGGTGAGCAGTTCTTC
many	TRBJ2-1	TRBD1	TRBV12-3/TRBV12-4	CASSSLIHRGLAYNEQFF	TGTGCCAGCAGTTCACTAATTCACAGGGGGCTGGCCTACAATGAGCAGTTCTTC
many	TRBJ1-2	TRBD1	TRBV5-4	CASSLTGQDYGYTF	TGTGCCAGCAGCCTTACCGGACAGGATTATGGCTACACCTTC
many	TRBJ2-3	TRBD2	TRBV6-6	CASSSTAGGRTDTQYF	TGTGCCAGCAGTTCCACAGCGGGGGGGCGCACAGATACGCAGTATTTT
many	TRBJ2-3	TRBD1	TRBV15	CATTRDRHYTDTQYF	TGTGCCACCACCCGGGACAGGCACTACACAGATACGCAGTATTTT
many	TRBJ2-1	TRBD2	TRBV2	CASSDPSGGPSYNEQFF	TGTGCCAGCAGTGATCCTAGCGGGGGGCCCTCCTACAATGAGCAGTTCTTC
many	TRBJ2-6	.	TRBV7-8	CASSPGRRKFYSGANVLTF	TGTGCCAGCAGCCCTGGCAGGCGAAAATTTTACTCTGGGGCCAACGTCCTGACTTTC
few	TRBJ1-2	.	TRBV5-4	CASSSDRRASGYTF	TGTGCCAGCAGTTCTGACAGAAGAGCTTCTGGCTACACCTTC
many	TRBJ2-3	.	TRBV12-3/TRBV12-4	CASLFGRFTDTQYF	TGTGCCAGCCTGTTCGGCAGATTCACAGATACGCAGTATTTT
many	TRBJ1-5	.	TRBV19	CATEARGNQPQHF	TGTGCCACCGAAGCGAGGGGCAATCAGCCCCAGCATTTT
many	TRBJ2-1	.	TRBV29-1	CSAAYEGNNEQFF	TGCAGCGCCGCCTATGAGGGTAACAATGAGCAGTTCTTC
.	TRBJ1-1	TRBD1	TRBV29-1	CSDFQGASTEAFF	TGCAGCGACTTTCAGGGGGCCAGCACTGAAGCTTTCTTT
many	TRBJ2-2	TRBD2	TRBV28	CATTPSGGGTGELFF	TGTGCCACCACCCCCTCGGGGGGGGGCACCGGGGAGCTGTTTTTT
many	TRBJ2-5	.	TRBV7-9	CASSSKGGPYSQETQYF	TGTGCCAGCAGCTCTAAGGGGGGGCCATACAGCCAAGAGACCCAGTACTTC
many	TRBJ2-5	TRBD1	TRBV4-2	CASSQERSLGTGRIQETQYF	TGTGCCAGCAGCCAAGAAAGGAGTTTAGGGACAGGGAGGATACAAGAGACCCAGTACTTC
many	TRBJ2-1	.	TRBV5-1	CATSPGAGGAQSGNEQFF	TGCGCCACCTCCCCCGGGGCTGGGGGCGCCCAATCAGGCAATGAGCAGTTCTTC
many	TRBJ2-1	.	TRBV6-5	CASSYSMGLGGEQFF	TGTGCCAGCAGTTACTCGATGGGACTTGGGGGTGAGCAGTTCTTC
many	TRBJ2-2	TRBD1	TRBV7-9	CASSYSWDRGSTGELFF	TGTGCCAGCAGCTACTCATGGGACAGGGGCAGCACCGGGGAGCTGTTTTTT
many	TRBJ2-7	.	TRBV7-2	CASSLVSAYEQYF	TGTGCCAGCAGCTTAGTGTCAGCCTACGAGCAGTACTTC
few	TRBJ2-3	TRBD2	TRBV6-1	CASSDRGGGYTDTQYF	TGTGCCAGCAGTGACCGTGGCGGGGGGTACACAGATACGCAGTATTTT
many	TRBJ1-2	.	TRBV7-2	CASSPWSYGYTF	TGTGCCAGCAGCCCGTGGAGCTATGGCTACACCTTC
many	TRBJ1-1	.	TRBV6-5	CASSKPPEAFF	TGTGCCAGCAGTAAACCCCCTGAAGCTTTCTTT